The clone carrying this TCR beta chain was seen a few times. The antigen is not known. V lost 5 bases and J 1 base, leaving 11 bases between the germline ends. Germline values: CDR1 SEHNR, CDR2 FQNEAQ (reference sequence). This CDR3 has 14 amino acids. Preparing the TCRbeta library involved the use of unique molecular identifiers. TCRdb reprocessed the PCR reads with MiXCR, giving one entry per CDR3 protein. The profile shows 400,000 to 550,000 distinct CDR3 sequences, about 10% of them singletons. This entry is derived from a study of T-cell reconstitution after alpha-beta-depleted transplantation in children. Findings and caveats of the study: Most T-cell counts and diversity one year after the transplant came from T cells that were newly produced. Expanded graft clones, several hundred of them, were reportedly the source of alpha-beta T cells about two months after transplant. In some patients, recipient T cells and intrathymic progenitors surviving conditioning explained high day-60 diversity.

This chain joins TRBV7-9 and TRBJ2-5; no clear D gene. The receptor's source is a child aged 2-15 years with inherited bone marrow failure, due to receive a stem cell transplant. Sequenced here: PBMCs, sampled before TCRalphabeta/CD19-depleted stem cell transplant. The DNA of the CDR3 is TGTGCCAGCAGCCTAAGTAGGAGCCAAGAGACCCAGTACTTC. As protein: CASSLSRSQETQYF.